These T cell receptor beta chains were read from a single sample in a study of T cell clones after liver transplantation. Data came from immunoSEQ multiplex PCR; TCRdb stores just in-frame clones and leaves some out. Here the sample spans around 120,000 clones, about nine tenths being singletons. Sequencing was performed on CD4+ T cells from blood, taken 12 months after liver transplant. The receptors were gathered from a human patient who received a liver transplant. Some T cells may arise from the graft donor. Both conserved end residues are part of each CDR3. A D gene is named only where the DNA matches it firmly. Size is omitted from some rows. Given values are once, few, many or a class for expanded clones.

d_call j_call clone_size v_call cdr3_nt cdr3_aa
- TRBJ2-3 - TRBV30 TGTGCCTGGGGGGGGAGAACCGATACGCAGTATTTT CAWGGRTDTQYF
TRBD2 TRBJ2-5 - TRBV20-1 TGCAGTGCTCGGGAGGGAGAGACCCAGTACTTC CSAREGETQYF
TRBD1 TRBJ2-7 once TRBV7-9 TGTGCCAGCAGCACGCCTCCGACAGGGGCCTACGAGCAGTACTTC CASSTPPTGAYEQYF
TRBD1 TRBJ2-1 - TRBV7-6 TGTGCCAGCAGCTTAGAGGTTCAGCAGGGGGCTTACAATGAGCAGTTCTTC CASSLEVQQGAYNEQFF
- TRBJ2-2 - TRBV7-6 TGTGCCAGCAGCTTAGCGGGAGGCAGCACCGGGGAGCTGTTTTTT CASSLAGGSTGELFF
- TRBJ1-4 - TRBV18 TGTGCCAGCTCGACCGACAGTCTAACTAATGAAAAACTGTTTTTT CASSTDSLTNEKLFF
TRBD2 TRBJ2-1 - TRBV19 TGTGCCAGCAAGACGAACGGGGGGGCCTACAATGAGCAGTTCTTC CASKTNGGAYNEQFF
- TRBJ2-5 - TRBV9 TGTGCCAGCAGCCCGTCGGGTATATGGGAGACCCAGTACTTC CASSPSGIWETQYF
- TRBJ1-5 - TRBV7-2 TGTGCCAGCAGCTCTTTCCTTGGACATTCTGGGGCTCAGCCCCAGCATTTT CASSSFLGHSGAQPQHF
- TRBJ1-1 few TRBV5-8 TGTGCCAGCAGCTTGGAACAGGGATTTAACACTGAAGCTTTCTTT CASSLEQGFNTEAFF
TRBD1 TRBJ1-2 - TRBV2 TGTGCCAGCAGTGAACTGGTTAGCGCGGGACAGCATGGCTACACCTTC CASSELVSAGQHGYTF
- TRBJ2-7 - TRBV7-9 TGTGCCAGCAGCTTAGTGGCCGAGCAGTACTTC CASSLVAEQYF
- TRBJ2-3 - TRBV5-6 TGTGCCAGCAGCTTGGGACTGACAGATACGCAGTATTTT CASSLGLTDTQYF
TRBD2 TRBJ2-4 - TRBV28 TGTGCCAGCATTGGACTAGCGGACGGGACCAAAAACATTCAGTACTTC CASIGLADGTKNIQYF